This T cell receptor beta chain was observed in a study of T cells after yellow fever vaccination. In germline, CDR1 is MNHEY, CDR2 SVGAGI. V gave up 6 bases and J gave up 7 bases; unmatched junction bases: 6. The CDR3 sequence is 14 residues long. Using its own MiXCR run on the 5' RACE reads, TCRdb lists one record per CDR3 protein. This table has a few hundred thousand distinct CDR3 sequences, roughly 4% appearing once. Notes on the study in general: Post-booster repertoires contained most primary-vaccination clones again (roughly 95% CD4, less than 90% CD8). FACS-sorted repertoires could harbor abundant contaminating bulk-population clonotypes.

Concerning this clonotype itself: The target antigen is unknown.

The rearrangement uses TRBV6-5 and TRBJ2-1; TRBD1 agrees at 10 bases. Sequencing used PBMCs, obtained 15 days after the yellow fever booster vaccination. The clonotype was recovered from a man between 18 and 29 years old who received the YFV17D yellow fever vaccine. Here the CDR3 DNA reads TGTGCCAGCAGGAGGGACAGGGGCGGGAATGAGCAGTTCTTC. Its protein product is CASRRDRGGNEQFF.